This T cell receptor beta chain was recovered during a study of T-cell reconstitution after alpha-beta-depleted transplantation in children. Germline-derived CDR1 and CDR2 are MNHEY and SVGAGI. V trimming: 6 bases; J trimming: 4 bases; junction bases outside the gene matches: 8. The CDR3 has 15 residues. This clonotype was detected many times. For TCRbeta, the library was prepared with unique molecular identifiers. Each CDR3 protein gets one entry after TCRdb re-called the PCR reads with MiXCR. Here the sample spans about 230,000 distinct CDR3 sequences, approximately 9.9% being singletons. The chain couples TRBV6-5 to TRBJ2-1, with TRBD2 matching 8 bases. This clonotype was obtained from a human donor who donated a stem cell graft to a child with SCID. This sample comprised PBMCs from the stem cell graft donor, obtained from the stem cell graft. In nucleotides, the CDR3 is TGTGCCAGCAGCTACCGGGGGGGCCGATACAATGAGCAGTTCTTC. Translating gives CASSYRGGRYNEQFF.